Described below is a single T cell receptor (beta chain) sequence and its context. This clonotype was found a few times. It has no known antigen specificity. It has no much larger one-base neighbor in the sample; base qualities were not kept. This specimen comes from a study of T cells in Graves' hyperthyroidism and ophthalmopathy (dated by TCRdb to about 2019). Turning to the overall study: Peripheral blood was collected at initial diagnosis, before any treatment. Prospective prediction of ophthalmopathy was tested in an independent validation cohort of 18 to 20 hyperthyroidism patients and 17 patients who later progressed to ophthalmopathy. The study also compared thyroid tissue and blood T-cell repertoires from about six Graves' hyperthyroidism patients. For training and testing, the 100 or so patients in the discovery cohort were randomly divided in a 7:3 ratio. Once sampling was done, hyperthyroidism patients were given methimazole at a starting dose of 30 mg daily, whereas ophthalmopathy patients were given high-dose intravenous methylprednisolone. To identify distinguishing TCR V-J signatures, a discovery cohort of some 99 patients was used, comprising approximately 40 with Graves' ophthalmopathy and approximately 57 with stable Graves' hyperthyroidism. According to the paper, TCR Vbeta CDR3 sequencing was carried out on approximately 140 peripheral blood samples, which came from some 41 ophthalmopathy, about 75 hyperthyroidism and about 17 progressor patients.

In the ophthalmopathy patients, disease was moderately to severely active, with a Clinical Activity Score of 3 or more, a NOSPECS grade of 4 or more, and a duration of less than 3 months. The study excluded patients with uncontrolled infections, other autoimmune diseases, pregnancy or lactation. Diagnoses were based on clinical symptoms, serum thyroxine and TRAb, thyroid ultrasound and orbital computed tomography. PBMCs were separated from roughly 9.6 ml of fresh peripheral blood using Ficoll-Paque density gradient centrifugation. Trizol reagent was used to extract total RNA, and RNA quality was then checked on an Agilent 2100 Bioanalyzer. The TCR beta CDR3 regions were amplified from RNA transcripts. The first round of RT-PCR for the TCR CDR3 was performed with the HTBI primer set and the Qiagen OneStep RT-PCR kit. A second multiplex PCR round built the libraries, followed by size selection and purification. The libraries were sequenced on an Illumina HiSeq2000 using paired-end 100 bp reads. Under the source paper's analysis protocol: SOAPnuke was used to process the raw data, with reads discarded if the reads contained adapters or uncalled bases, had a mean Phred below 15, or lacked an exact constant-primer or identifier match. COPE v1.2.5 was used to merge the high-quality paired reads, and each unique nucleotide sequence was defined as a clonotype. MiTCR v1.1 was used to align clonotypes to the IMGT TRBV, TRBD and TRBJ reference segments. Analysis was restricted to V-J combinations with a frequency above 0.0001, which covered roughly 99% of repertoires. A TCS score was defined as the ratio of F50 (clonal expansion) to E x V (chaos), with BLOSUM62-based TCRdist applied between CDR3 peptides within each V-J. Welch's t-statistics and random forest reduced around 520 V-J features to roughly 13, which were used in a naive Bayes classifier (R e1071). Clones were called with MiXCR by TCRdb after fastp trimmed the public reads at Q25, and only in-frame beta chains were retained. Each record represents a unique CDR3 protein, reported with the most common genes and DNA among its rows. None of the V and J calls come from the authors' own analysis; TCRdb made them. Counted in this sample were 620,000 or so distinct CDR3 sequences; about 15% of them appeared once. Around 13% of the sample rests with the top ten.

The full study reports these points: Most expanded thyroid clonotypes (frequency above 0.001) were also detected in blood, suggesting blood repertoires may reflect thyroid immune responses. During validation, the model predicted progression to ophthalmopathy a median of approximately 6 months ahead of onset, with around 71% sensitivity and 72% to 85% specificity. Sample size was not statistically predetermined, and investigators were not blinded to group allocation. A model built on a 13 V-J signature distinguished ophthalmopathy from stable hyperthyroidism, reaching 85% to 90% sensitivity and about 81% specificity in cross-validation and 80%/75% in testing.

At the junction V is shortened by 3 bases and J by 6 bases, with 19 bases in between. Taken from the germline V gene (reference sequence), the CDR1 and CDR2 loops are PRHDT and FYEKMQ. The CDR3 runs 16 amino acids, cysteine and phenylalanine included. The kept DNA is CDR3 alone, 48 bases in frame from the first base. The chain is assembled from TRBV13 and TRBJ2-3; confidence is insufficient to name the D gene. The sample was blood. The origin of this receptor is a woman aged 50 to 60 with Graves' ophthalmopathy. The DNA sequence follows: TGTGCCAGCAGCTTCTCCGGTCGGATACGCTTGGATACGCAGTATTTT. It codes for CASSFSGRIRLDTQYF. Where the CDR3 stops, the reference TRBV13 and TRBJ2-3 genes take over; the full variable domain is AAGVIQSPRHLIKEKRETATLKCYPIPRHDTVYWYQQGPGQDPQFLISFYEKMQSDKGSIPDRFSAQQFSDYHSELNMSSLELGDSALYFCASSFSGRIRLDTQYFGPGTRLTVL.